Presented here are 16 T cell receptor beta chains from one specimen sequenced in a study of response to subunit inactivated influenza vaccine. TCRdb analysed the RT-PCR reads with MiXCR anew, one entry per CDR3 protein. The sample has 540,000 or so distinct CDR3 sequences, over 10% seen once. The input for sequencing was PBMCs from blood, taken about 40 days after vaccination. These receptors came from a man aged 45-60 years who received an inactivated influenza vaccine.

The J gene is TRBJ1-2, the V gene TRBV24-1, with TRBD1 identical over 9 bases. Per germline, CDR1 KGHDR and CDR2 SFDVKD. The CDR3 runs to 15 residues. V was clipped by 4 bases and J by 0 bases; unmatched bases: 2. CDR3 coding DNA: TGTGCCACCAGTGAAGGGACAGGGCCTAACTATGGCTACACCTTC. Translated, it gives CATSEGTGPNYGYTF.

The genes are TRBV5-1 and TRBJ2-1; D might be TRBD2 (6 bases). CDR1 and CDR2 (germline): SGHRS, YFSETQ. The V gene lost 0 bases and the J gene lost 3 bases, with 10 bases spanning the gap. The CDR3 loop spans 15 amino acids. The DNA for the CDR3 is TGCGCCAGCAGCTTGGCCCCGGGAGACTACAATGAGCAGTTCTTC. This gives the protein CASSLAPGDYNEQFF.

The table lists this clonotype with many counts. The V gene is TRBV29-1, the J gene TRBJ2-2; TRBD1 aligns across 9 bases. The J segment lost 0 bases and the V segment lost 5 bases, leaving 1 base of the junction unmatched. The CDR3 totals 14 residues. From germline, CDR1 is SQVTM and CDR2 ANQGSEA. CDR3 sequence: CSVRQGANTGELFF. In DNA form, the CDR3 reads TGCAGCGTTAGACAGGGGGCGAACACCGGGGAGCTGTTTTTT.

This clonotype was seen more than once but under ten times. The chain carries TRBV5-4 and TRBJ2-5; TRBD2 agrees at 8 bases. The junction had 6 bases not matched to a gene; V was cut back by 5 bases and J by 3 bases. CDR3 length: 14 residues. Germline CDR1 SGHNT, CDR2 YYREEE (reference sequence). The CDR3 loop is CASRETSGKETQYF. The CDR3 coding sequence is TGTGCCAGCAGGGAAACTAGCGGAAAAGAGACCCAGTACTTC.

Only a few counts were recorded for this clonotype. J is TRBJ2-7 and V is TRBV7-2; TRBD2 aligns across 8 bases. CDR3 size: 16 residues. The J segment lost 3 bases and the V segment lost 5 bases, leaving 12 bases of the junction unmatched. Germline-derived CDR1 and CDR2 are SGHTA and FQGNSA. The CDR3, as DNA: TGTGCCAGCAGCCTATCCACGGCGGGAGGTTACTACGAGCAGTACTTC. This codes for CASSLSTAGGYYEQYF.

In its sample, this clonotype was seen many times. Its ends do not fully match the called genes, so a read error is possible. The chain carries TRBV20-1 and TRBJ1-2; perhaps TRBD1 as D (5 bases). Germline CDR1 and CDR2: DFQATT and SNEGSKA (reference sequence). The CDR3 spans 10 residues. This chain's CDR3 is CSATGPSEAF. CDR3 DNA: TGCAGTGCTACAGGGCCCTCAGAAGCCTTC.

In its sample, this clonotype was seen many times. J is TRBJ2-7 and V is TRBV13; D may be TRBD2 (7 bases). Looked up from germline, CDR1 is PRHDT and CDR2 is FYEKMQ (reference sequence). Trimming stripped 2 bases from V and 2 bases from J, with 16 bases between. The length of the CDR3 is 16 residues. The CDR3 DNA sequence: TGTGCCAGCAGCTTAACGGGGGGCGGGAGTCCCTACGAGCAGTACTTC. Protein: CASSLTGGGSPYEQYF.

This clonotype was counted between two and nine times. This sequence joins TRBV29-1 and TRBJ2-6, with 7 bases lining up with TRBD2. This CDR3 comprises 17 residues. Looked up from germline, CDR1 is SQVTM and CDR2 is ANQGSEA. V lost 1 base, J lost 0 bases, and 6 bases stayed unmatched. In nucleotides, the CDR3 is TGCAGCGTTGAAGCTGCGGGAGATGGCTCTGGGGCCAACGTCCTGACTTTC. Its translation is CSVEAAGDGSGANVLTF.

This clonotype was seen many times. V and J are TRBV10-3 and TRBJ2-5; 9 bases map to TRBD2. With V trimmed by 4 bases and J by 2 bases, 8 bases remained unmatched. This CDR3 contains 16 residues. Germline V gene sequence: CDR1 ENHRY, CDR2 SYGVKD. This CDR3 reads CAISARLAGKQETQYF. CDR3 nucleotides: TGTGCCATCAGTGCTCGGCTAGCGGGAAAACAAGAGACCCAGTACTTC.

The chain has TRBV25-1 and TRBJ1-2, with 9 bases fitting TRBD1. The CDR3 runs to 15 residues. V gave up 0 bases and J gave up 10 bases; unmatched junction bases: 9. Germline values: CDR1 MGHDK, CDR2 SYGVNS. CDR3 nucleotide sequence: TGTGCCAGCAGTGAATATCGGGGGACAGGGTATTTCTACACCTTC. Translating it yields CASSEYRGTGYFYTF.

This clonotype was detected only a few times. The CDR3 region is CASSPGGGNYNEQFF. Here the CDR3 DNA reads TGTGCCAGCAGCCCCGGGGGGGGGAATTACAATGAGCAGTTCTTC. The chain couples TRBV5-5 to TRBJ2-1; TRBD2 aligns across 8 bases. The CDR3 runs 15 residues. The trim removed 4 bases at V and 4 bases at J, leaving 7 bases unmatched. Germline CDR1 reads SGHKS; CDR2 reads YYEKEE (reference sequence). Filled out from reference TRBV5-5 and TRBJ2-1, the complete variable domain reads DAGVTQSPTHLIKTRGQQVTLRCSPISGHKSVSWYQQVLGQGPQFIFQYYEKEERGRGNFPDRFSARQFPNYSSELNVNALLLGDSALYLCASSPGGGNYNEQFFGPGTRLTVL.

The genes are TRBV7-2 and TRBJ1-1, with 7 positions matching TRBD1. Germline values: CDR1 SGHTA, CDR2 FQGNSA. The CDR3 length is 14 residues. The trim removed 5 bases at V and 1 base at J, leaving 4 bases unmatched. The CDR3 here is CASSRRQGNTEAFF. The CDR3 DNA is TGTGCCAGCAGCCGGAGACAGGGGAACACTGAAGCTTTCTTT.

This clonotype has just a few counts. CDR3 nucleotide sequence: TGTGCCAGCAGCCAAAAGGGACGGCTTCGGTACTTC. Encoded protein: CASSQKGRLRYF. The chain joins TRBV3-1 to TRBJ2-7, with D perhaps assigned TRBD1 or TRBD2 (5 bases each). The CDR3 loop spans 12 amino acids. V lost 2 bases to trimming and J lost 12 bases, with 14 bases between them. CDR1 is LGHDT and CDR2 is YNNKEL in the germline V gene (reference sequence).

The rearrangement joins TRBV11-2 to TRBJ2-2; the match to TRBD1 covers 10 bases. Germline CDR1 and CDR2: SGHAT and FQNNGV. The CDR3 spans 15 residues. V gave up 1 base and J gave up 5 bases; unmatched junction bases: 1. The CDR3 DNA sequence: TGTGCCAGCAGCTTAGGGGGACAGGGGACCGGGGAGCTGTTTTTT. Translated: CASSLGGQGTGELFF.

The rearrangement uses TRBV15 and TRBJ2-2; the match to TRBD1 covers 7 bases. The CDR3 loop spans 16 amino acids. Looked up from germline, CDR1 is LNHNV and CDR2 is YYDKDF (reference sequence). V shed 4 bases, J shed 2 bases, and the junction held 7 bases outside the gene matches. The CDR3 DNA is TGTGCCACCAGCAACAAGGGGACAGATAACACCGGGGAGCTGTTTTTT. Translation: CATSNKGTDNTGELFF.

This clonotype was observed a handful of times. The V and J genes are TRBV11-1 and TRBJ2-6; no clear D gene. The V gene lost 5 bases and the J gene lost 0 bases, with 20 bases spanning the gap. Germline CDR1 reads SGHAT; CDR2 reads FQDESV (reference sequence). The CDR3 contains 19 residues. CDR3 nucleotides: TGTGCCAGCAGCCTCCTTCCGCTAACCCAAAGCTCTGGGGCCAACGTCCTGACTTTC. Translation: CASSLLPLTQSSGANVLTF.